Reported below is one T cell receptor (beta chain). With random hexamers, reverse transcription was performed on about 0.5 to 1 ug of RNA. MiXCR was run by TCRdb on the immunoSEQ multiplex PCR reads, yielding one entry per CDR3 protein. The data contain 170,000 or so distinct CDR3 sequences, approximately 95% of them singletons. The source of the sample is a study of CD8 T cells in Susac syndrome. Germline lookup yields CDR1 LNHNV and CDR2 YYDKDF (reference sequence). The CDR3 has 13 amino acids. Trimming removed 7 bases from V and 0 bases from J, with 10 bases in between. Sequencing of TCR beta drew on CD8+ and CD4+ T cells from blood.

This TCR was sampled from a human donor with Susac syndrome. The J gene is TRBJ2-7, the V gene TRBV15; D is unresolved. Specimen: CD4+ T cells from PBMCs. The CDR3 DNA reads TGTGCCACCACCGATTCCAGCTCCTACGAGCAGTACGTC. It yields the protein CATTDSSSYEQYV.